What follows is one T cell receptor beta chain and its context. The V end was cut by 2 bases, the J end by 11 bases, with 9 bases between. The germline V gene encodes CDR1 SNHLY and CDR2 FYNNEI. The CDR3 contains 11 residues. The data originate from a study of CD8 T cells in Susac syndrome. Reverse transcription used roughly 0.5 to 1 ug RNA and random hexamers. Each CDR3 protein gets one entry after TCRdb re-called the immunoSEQ multiplex PCR reads with MiXCR. The sample records roughly 120,000 distinct CDR3 sequences, roughly 93% being singletons. Source material: CD4+ T cells from PBMCs. This receptor was taken from a human donor with multiple sclerosis. The chain carries TRBV2 and TRBJ1-1, with D unresolved. CDR3 loop: CASSERLWAFF. CDR3 DNA sequence: TGTGCCAGCAGTGAACGGTTGTGGGCTTTCTTT.